What follows is one TCR beta chain and its context. Seattle enrolled patients during active infection and tracked them longitudinally. These data belong to a study of blood T cell repertoires in COVID-19. Study context: In each case, the material was cDNA or gDNA derived from T cells, B-cell-depleted T cells, or PBMCs.

This table comes from immunoSEQ multiplex PCR, and its TCRdb copy is limited to in-frame clones, with some not included. This table has about 150,000 clones, 80% to 90% appearing once. The CDR3 spans 14 residues. The J segment lost 4 bases and the V segment lost 5 bases, leaving 6 bases of the junction unmatched. Germline CDR1 SGHTA, CDR2 FQGTGA. Input material: peripheral blood. The chain combines TRBV7-3 with TRBJ2-3; TRBD2 matches at 7 bases. This TCR came from a woman aged 55-69 years with COVID-19, enrolled during active disease. The CDR3, as DNA: TGTGCCAGCAGCATACTAGCGAGCCCAGATACGCAGTATTTT. Its protein product is CASSILASPDTQYF.